The 7 T cell receptor beta chains listed next were all sequenced from one sample in a study of control samples from healthy donors and cancer patients. Sequencing used immunoSEQ multiplex PCR; TCRdb keeps in-frame clones, though not all of them. Of 110,000 to 150,000 clones in the sample, 88% were seen once. The sample comprised blood. The source is a woman aged 25-40 years in good health.

J is TRBJ1-2 and V is TRBV5-4; no firm D call. Deletions cut 0 bases from V and 7 bases from J, with 10 bases between. The V gene's germline CDR1 is SGHNT and CDR2 YYREEE (reference sequence). The CDR3 has 13 amino acids. In DNA form, the CDR3 reads TGTGCCAGCAGCTTGGACCCCGGTGGTGGCTACACCTTC. It translates to CASSLDPGGGYTF.

The chain employs TRBV2 and TRBJ1-5, with D perhaps TRBD1 (5 bases). The CDR3 loop spans 18 amino acids. V was trimmed by 4 bases and J by 0 bases, leaving 19 bases between them. CDR1 is SNHLY, CDR2 FYNNEI, per germline. CDR3 bases: TGTGCCAGCAGTGTACAGGTTCCTGACCCTTATAGCAATCAGCCCCAGCATTTT. Encoded protein: CASSVQVPDPYSNQPQHF.

V usage is TRBV5-1 and J usage is TRBJ1-6; no firm D call. The V gene's germline CDR1 is SGHRS and CDR2 YFSETQ. Trimming removed 0 bases from V and 9 bases from J, with 10 bases in between. The CDR3 totals 14 residues. CDR3 sequence: CASSLAQSPSPLHF. For the CDR3, the DNA is TGCGCCAGCAGCTTGGCTCAAAGTCCTTCACCCCTCCACTTT.

In this sample, this clone turned up a few times. V gene TRBV5-6 combines with J gene TRBJ1-1; D gene unclear. Germline V gives CDR1 SGHDT, CDR2 YYEEEE. This CDR3 is 13 amino acids long. The germline V and J ends were trimmed by 3 bases and 9 bases, with 15 bases remaining between them. CDR3 region: CASSWPDGPQAFF. The CDR3 bases are TGTGCCAGCAGCTGGCCGGACGGTCCTCAAGCTTTCTTT.

The chain joins TRBV15 to TRBJ2-1; the match to TRBD2 covers 7 bases. J was trimmed by 12 bases and V by 0 bases; bases with no gene match: 11. Germline CDR1 is LNHNV and CDR2 is YYDKDF (reference sequence). CDR3 size: 15 residues. The CDR3 sequence: CATSRDTASGSRQFF. The DNA of the CDR3 is TGTGCCACCAGCAGAGATACGGCTAGCGGTAGTAGGCAGTTCTTC.

This clone was seen more than once but under ten times. The chain recombines TRBV6-5 with TRBJ1-2, with 7 bases fitting TRBD1. Losses at the gene ends were 5 bases for V and 6 bases for J; bases not matched to a gene: 9. The germline gives CDR1 MNHEY, CDR2 SVGAGI. The CDR3 has 14 residues. The CDR3 is CASSPTGALHGYTF. The CDR3 nucleotides are TGTGCCAGCAGTCCCACAGGGGCACTCCATGGCTACACCTTC.

This chain links TRBV5-1 with TRBJ1-2; D unclear. Trimming left V 0 bases short and J 1 base short, with 4 bases between. There are 13 residues in the CDR3. Germline CDR1 reads SGHRS; CDR2 reads YFSETQ. The CDR3 nucleotides are TGCGCCAGCAGCTTGGGGTATAACTATGGCTACACCTTC. It specifies CASSLGYNYGYTF.